The 2 T cell receptor beta chains below were found in one sample sequenced in a study of shared T cell receptors in the human thymus. Libraries were prepared by immunoSEQ multiplex PCR; TCRdb keeps only in-frame clonotypes and omits some of them. The sample has roughly 550,000 clones, about 80% seen once. Separately, the same data were catalogued under a study of human thymus T cells.

The sample comprised thymocytes. The source is a boy younger than two with a congenital heart defect.

The chain carries TRBV19 and TRBJ1-2; 8 bases line up with TRBD1. The trim removed 1 base at V and 8 bases at J, leaving 9 bases unmatched. Germline V gives CDR1 LNHDA, CDR2 SQIVND (reference sequence). The CDR3 contains 15 residues. The CDR3 sequence is CASSIVDREADGYTF. The CDR3 bases are TGTGCCAGTAGTATAGTGGACAGGGAAGCGGACGGCTACACCTTC.

This chain links TRBV27 with TRBJ2-2; TRBD2 might be the D (6 bases). Germline CDR1 and CDR2: MNHEY and SMNVEV (reference sequence). The CDR3 consists of 15 residues. Trimming took off 6 bases at V and 5 bases at J, with 16 bases between the two ends. The CDR3 nucleotides are TGTGCCAGCAGGGGAGCGGGCCGACCTACCGGGGAGCTGTTTTTT. It encodes CASRGAGRPTGELFF.